This passage covers 10 T cell receptor beta chains from one sample sequenced in a study of blood T cell repertoires in COVID-19. The table came from immunoSEQ multiplex PCR; TCRdb's copy has only in-frame clones and leaves some out. The sample consists of about 90,000 clones, 90% of them appearing once. The specimen was peripheral blood. The receptors originated from a man over 45 with acute or convalescent COVID-19.

The V gene is TRBV12-5, the J gene TRBJ2-7; 7 nucleotides align to TRBD1. Germline V CDR1 and CDR2: LGHNT, FRNRAP. The CDR3 contains 18 residues. Unmatched junction bases numbered 12, after V lost 0 bases and J lost 1 base. For the CDR3, the DNA is TGTGCTAGTGGTTTGGTACTCTGGGGCAGGGGGAATTCCTACGAGCAGTACTTC. Protein: CASGLVLWGRGNSYEQYF.

This sequence joins TRBV10-3 and TRBJ2-3; TRBD2 might be the D (5 bases). CDR3 size: 15 residues. V shed 3 bases and J shed 2 bases, with 12 bases lying between them. The germline CDR1 and CDR2 sequences are ENHRY and SYGVKD. CDR3 nucleotide sequence: TGTGCCATCAGTGAATGGCTAGCCGACACAGATACGCAGTATTTT. It specifies CAISEWLADTDTQYF.

This clone has just one count. V gene TRBV9 combines with J gene TRBJ1-2; tentatively, D is TRBD1 (6 bases). Germline V gene lookup returns CDR1 SGDLS and CDR2 YYNGEE. CDR3 length: 15 amino acids. Trimming removed 4 bases from V and 5 bases from J, with 18 bases in between. The CDR3 reads CASSLDVGALYGYTF. The CDR3, as DNA: TGTGCCAGCAGCCTAGACGTGGGGGCGCTTTATGGCTACACCTTC.

There are a few counts of this clone. The V call is TRBV19, the J call TRBJ2-2; D is possibly TRBD2 (5 bases). V shed 5 bases and J shed 2 bases, with 15 bases lying between them. The CDR3 loop spans 16 amino acids. Germline V gene lookup returns CDR1 LNHDA and CDR2 SQIVND (reference sequence). Here the CDR3 DNA reads TGTGCCAGTAGTTTTCTGGGGAGCGCCAACACCGGGGAGCTGTTTTTT. Its protein product is CASSFLGSANTGELFF.

The rearrangement links TRBV11-2 to TRBJ1-2, with a possible D match to TRBD1 (5 bases). The V end was cut by 3 bases, the J end by 3 bases, with 23 bases between. The CDR3 consists of 18 residues. The germline gives CDR1 SGHAT, CDR2 FQNNGV. CDR3 DNA: TGTGCCAGCAGCTTCCTTACACCCGGGACTCTGTACGACTATGGCTACACCTTC. Encoded protein: CASSFLTPGTLYDYGYTF. The full variable domain, in which reference TRBV11-2 and TRBJ1-2 provide the parts outside the CDR3, is EAGVAQSPRYKIIEKRQSVAFWCNPISGHATLYWYQQILGQGPKLLIQFQNNGVVDDSQLPKDRFSAERLKGVDSTLKIQPAKLEDSAVYLCASSFLTPGTLYDYGYTFGSGTRLTVV.

This clone was picked up many times. The V gene is TRBV12-3 or TRBV12-4, the J gene TRBJ1-5; the D is unclear. The CDR3 is made up of 13 amino acids. The CDR3 region is CVLGGSGNQPQHF. Written as DNA, the CDR3 is TGTGTCCTAGGAGGGAGTGGCAATCAGCCCCAGCATTTT.

CDR3 protein: CASRRITPRNEKLFF. CDR3 nucleotides: TGTGCCAGCAGACGAATTACACCGAGGAATGAAAAACTGTTTTTT. The chain couples TRBV6-5 to TRBJ1-4, with D unresolved. V lost 6 bases and J lost 5, with 16 bases in between. CDR3 length: 15 residues. Germline values: CDR1 MNHEY, CDR2 SVGAGI.

DNA for the CDR3: TGCGCCAGCAGCCAAGATCTTGCAGGGAAGGCGTACGAGCAGTACTTC. Translation: CASSQDLAGKAYEQYF. V and J are TRBV4-3 and TRBJ2-7; D is perhaps TRBD1 (5 bases). The CDR3 covers 16 residues. Germline V gives CDR1 LGHNA, CDR2 YSLEER. Trimming cost V 0 bases and J 4 bases, with 16 bases left between them.

This CDR3 is CASSNRAGGPWETQYF. The CDR3 bases are TGTGCCAGCAGTAACAGAGCGGGAGGGCCCTGGGAGACCCAGTACTTC. The chain couples TRBV27 to TRBJ2-5; 10 bases line up with TRBD2. CDR1 and CDR2 from the germline V gene are MNHEY and SMNVEV (reference sequence). This CDR3 has 16 amino acids. J lost 5 bases, V lost 5 bases, and 11 bases had no gene match.

This clone was seen only a few times. J is TRBJ2-2 and V is TRBV10-3; 10 bases agree with TRBD2. The germline V gene has CDR1 ENHRY and CDR2 SYGVKD. The CDR3 contains 14 residues. Losses at the gene ends were 10 bases for V and 3 bases for J; bases not matched to a gene: 5. The CDR3 loop is CATASGRDTGELFF. The CDR3 DNA sequence: TGTGCCACCGCTAGCGGGAGAGACACCGGGGAGCTGTTTTTT.